This passage covers 17 T cell receptor beta chains from one sample sequenced in a study of blood T cell repertoires in COVID-19. Data came from immunoSEQ multiplex PCR; TCRdb stores just in-frame clones and leaves some out. The table includes approximately 100,000 clones, approximately 90% detected once. Source material: peripheral blood. These receptor sequences come from a man in his sixties with acute or convalescent COVID-19.

The V call is TRBV7-9, the J call TRBJ2-1; 13 bases match TRBD2. Trimming took 4 bases from V and 7 from J; bases not matched to a gene: 10. Looked up from germline, CDR1 is SEHNR and CDR2 is FQNEAQ (reference sequence). The CDR3 is made up of 17 amino acids. CDR3 sequence: CASSSTSGRVSVNEQFF. In nucleotides, the CDR3 is TGTGCCAGCAGCTCAACTAGCGGGAGGGTCTCAGTTAATGAGCAGTTCTTC.

V is TRBV20-1 and J is TRBJ1-5; 9 positions match TRBD1. V trimming: 3 bases; J trimming: 7 bases; junction bases outside the gene matches: 13. The germline V gene has CDR1 DFQATT and CDR2 SNEGSKA (reference sequence). CDR3 length: 16 amino acids. The CDR3 DNA reads TGCAGTGCTAGTCTGCCCGGGACAGGGAGGTTCCAGCCCCAGCATTTT. Amino acids: CSASLPGTGRFQPQHF.

The chain links TRBV28 to TRBJ2-1, with a tentative D call TRBD2 (5 bases). The V end lost 6 bases, the J end lost 7 bases, and 10 bases lay between the germline ends. CDR1 is MDHEN and CDR2 is SYDVKM in the germline V gene. The CDR3 consists of 12 residues. The CDR3 loop reads CASSTTRNEQFF. The DNA of the CDR3 is TGTGCCAGCAGCACCACTAGGAATGAGCAGTTCTTC.

This clone was detected a few times. The chain joins TRBV30 to TRBJ1-2; maybe TRBD1 (6 bases). The V end lost 2 bases, the J end lost 3 bases, and 16 bases lay between the germline ends. The CDR3 consists of 15 residues. Germline V lookup: CDR1 GTSNPN, CDR2 SVGIG (reference sequence). CDR3 sequence: CAWSSYREVDYGYTF. The CDR3 nucleotides are TGTGCCTGGAGTTCCTACAGGGAAGTCGACTATGGCTACACCTTC.

V gene TRBV19 combines with J gene TRBJ1-5; the D gene is possibly TRBD1 (5 bases). Germline CDR1 is LNHDA and CDR2 is SQIVND (reference sequence). The CDR3 covers 13 residues. Trimming stripped 7 bases from V and 2 bases from J, with 9 bases between. Here the CDR3 reads CASTGLGNQPQHF. For the CDR3, the DNA is TGTGCCAGTACAGGGTTGGGCAATCAGCCCCAGCATTTT.

This clone appeared a single time. The chain joins TRBV5-1 to TRBJ2-3; tentative D call: TRBD2 (6 bases). V was clipped by 0 bases and J by 2 bases, with 13 bases between them. The CDR3 is 16 residues long. Germline assignment: CDR1 SGHRS and CDR2 YFSETQ. CDR3 loop: CASSLAVRGSTDTQYF. The CDR3 region has the DNA TGCGCCAGCAGCTTGGCTGTGCGGGGTTCCACAGATACGCAGTATTTT.

The chain uses TRBV9 and TRBJ2-7, with 10 bases matching TRBD2. Germline V gives CDR1 SGDLS, CDR2 YYNGEE. Trimming at V came to 0 bases and at J to 3 bases, leaving 9 bases not matched to a gene. CDR3 size: 17 residues. The CDR3 is CASSVGLAGVTDYEQYF. CDR3 nucleotide sequence: TGTGCCAGCAGCGTAGGTCTAGCGGGAGTAACGGACTACGAGCAGTACTTC.

This rearrangement joins TRBV11-3 to TRBJ2-5; maybe TRBD2 (6 bases). The V end lost 3 bases, the J end lost 2 bases, and 10 bases lay between the germline ends. Germline values: CDR1 SGHNT, CDR2 YENEEA. This CDR3 comprises 14 residues. The CDR3 sequence: CASSLGGVQETQYF. DNA of the CDR3: TGTGCCAGCAGCTTGGGGGGTGTACAAGAGACCCAGTACTTC.

This chain uses TRBV30 with TRBJ1-3; maybe TRBD1 (5 bases). Germline V lookup: CDR1 GTSNPN, CDR2 SVGIG (reference sequence). Trimming stripped 5 bases from V and 3 bases from J, with 8 bases between. The CDR3 contains 12 residues. The CDR3 is CAWQGYGNTIYF. As DNA, the CDR3 is TGTGCCTGGCAGGGATATGGAAACACCATATATTTT.

J is TRBJ1-4 and V is TRBV28; maybe TRBD1 (5 bases). From germline, CDR1 is MDHEN and CDR2 SYDVKM. The V gene lost 3 bases and the J gene lost 10 bases, with 12 bases spanning the gap. CDR3 length equals 13 residues. Here the CDR3 DNA reads TGTGCCAGCAGTTTCCCTCAGGGCGGAAAACTGTTTTTT. It codes for CASSFPQGGKLFF. Drawing the rest from reference TRBV28 and TRBJ1-4, the complete variable domain is DVKVTQSSRYLVKRTGEKVFLECVQDMDHENMFWYRQDPGLGLRLIYFSYDVKMKEKGDIPEGYSVSREKKERFSLILESASTNQTSMYLCASSFPQGGKLFFGSGTQLSVL.

This clone is a singleton in its sample. This chain uses TRBV5-5 with TRBJ2-3; TRBD1 aligns across 10 bases. The CDR3 spans 15 residues. CDR1 is SGHKS and CDR2 is YYEKEE in the germline V gene (reference sequence). Losses at the gene ends were 0 bases for V and 5 bases for J; bases not matched to a gene: 3. The CDR3 here is CASSLGQGARDTQYF. CDR3 DNA sequence: TGTGCCAGCAGCTTGGGACAGGGGGCGAGAGATACGCAGTATTTT.

Only one count was recorded for this clone. The rearrangement links TRBV27 to TRBJ1-5; D perhaps matches TRBD1 (5 bases). Trimming took off 2 bases at V and 2 bases at J, with 13 bases between the two ends. This CDR3 spans 16 amino acids. Germline V lookup: CDR1 MNHEY, CDR2 SMNVEV (reference sequence). In nucleotides, the CDR3 is TGTGCCAGCAGTTTACTCTCCAGGGCGGGCAATCAGCCCCAGCATTTT. This codes for CASSLLSRAGNQPQHF.

The rearrangement uses TRBV4-1 and TRBJ1-1; 7 bases line up with TRBD1. The V segment lost 0 bases and the J segment 8 bases; nucleotides outside the gene matches: 6. CDR3 length: 14 residues. Per the germline V gene, CDR1 is MGHRA and CDR2 is YSYEKL. Here the CDR3 reads CASSQDVRGREAFF. CDR3 nucleotide sequence: TGCGCCAGCAGCCAAGATGTGAGGGGGCGCGAAGCTTTCTTT.

V usage is TRBV18 and J usage is TRBJ1-3; 8 bases are shared with TRBD1. The CDR3 consists of 15 residues. With 3 bases clipped from V and 6 bases from J, the junction kept 7 bases outside the gene matches. CDR1 and CDR2 from the germline V gene are KGHSH and LQKENI. The CDR3 DNA sequence: TGTGCCAGCTCACCTCCGGGGACAGGTCAAAACACCATATATTTT. Its protein product is CASSPPGTGQNTIYF.

The chain uses TRBV3-1 (or the pseudogene TRBV3-2) and TRBJ2-6, with TRBD2 as a possible D gene (5 bases). V was clipped by 0 bases and J by 0 bases, with 9 bases between them. CDR3 length: 17 amino acids. The germline V gene has CDR1 LGHDT and CDR2 YNNKEL (reference sequence). The CDR3: CASSQDTGSSGANVLTF. The CDR3 nucleotides are TGTGCCAGCAGCCAAGACACGGGGAGCTCTGGGGCCAACGTCCTGACTTTC.

The sample holds one count of this clone. The V and J genes are TRBV7-2 and TRBJ2-7; tentatively, D is TRBD2 (6 bases). With 6 bases removed from V and 0 bases from J, the gap between germline ends came to 15 bases. Germline CDR1 SGHTA, CDR2 FQGNSA. The CDR3 spans 15 residues. CDR3: CASSSGVGGSYEQYF. The CDR3 nucleotides read TGTGCCAGCAGTTCCGGGGTGGGGGGCTCCTACGAGCAGTACTTC.

This chain links TRBV30 with TRBJ1-3; the D is unclear. The ends were cut back, 4 bases at V and 7 bases at J, with 8 bases in the middle. Germline-derived CDR1 and CDR2 are GTSNPN and SVGIG (reference sequence). This CDR3 region has 11 residues. CDR3 sequence: CAWNLGNTIYF. CDR3 nucleotides: TGTGCCTGGAATCTGGGCAACACCATATATTTT.